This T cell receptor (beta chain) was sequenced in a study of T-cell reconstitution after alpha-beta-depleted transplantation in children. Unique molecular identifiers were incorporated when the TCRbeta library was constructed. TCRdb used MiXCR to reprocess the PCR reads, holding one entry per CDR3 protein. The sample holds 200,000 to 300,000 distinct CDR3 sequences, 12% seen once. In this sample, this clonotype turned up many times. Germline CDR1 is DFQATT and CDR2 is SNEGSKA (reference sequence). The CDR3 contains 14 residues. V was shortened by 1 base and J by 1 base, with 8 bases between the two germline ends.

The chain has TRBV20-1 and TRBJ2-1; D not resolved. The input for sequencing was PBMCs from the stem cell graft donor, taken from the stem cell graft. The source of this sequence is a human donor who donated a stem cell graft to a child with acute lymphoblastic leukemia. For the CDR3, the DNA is TGCAGTGCTAGAGCTGCCCAATCCTACAATGAGCAGTTCTTC. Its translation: CSARAAQSYNEQFF.